This T cell receptor beta chain was recovered during a study of shared T cell receptors in the human thymus. Sequencing used immunoSEQ multiplex PCR; TCRdb keeps in-frame clones, though not all of them. This repertoire shows about 500,000 clones, 70% to 80% found once; its top ten account for less than 0.015%. This CDR3 has 13 amino acids. V lost 4 bases to trimming and J lost 5 bases, with 12 bases between them. Per the germline V gene, CDR1 is MNHEY and CDR2 is SMNVEV (reference sequence). These records were also assigned to another study, of human thymus T cells. This second report adds: Corrective heart surgery yielded resections, and these provided the thymus tissue. Thymic and blood repertoires appeared to carry a bias in their V and J gene usage. There were highly overlapping thymic repertoires among unrelated individuals, as related research reported.

This TCR was sampled from a boy younger than two with a congenital heart defect. The V gene is TRBV27, the J gene TRBJ2-7, with D maybe TRBD1 (5 bases). Sequenced: thymocytes. The CDR3 coding sequence is TGTGCCAGCAGTTGGAAGGGGCAACACGAGCAGTACTTC. Encoded protein: CASSWKGQHEQYF.